These 25 T cell receptor beta chains originate from one sample sequenced in a study of OX40 agonist ivuxolimab in advanced cancers. Preparation of the library involved the immunoSEQ multiplex PCR assay. The clones in this table, taken by TCRdb from immuneACCESS, are in-frame only. Not every clone is retained; where verified, under half of the shortfall comes from an unresolved V gene, and the cause of the rest is unknown. The sample profile shows about 38,000 clones; around four fifths of them were found once. Approximately 9.8% of the sample lies in the top ten. The specimen comprised CD4+ or CD8+ T cells sorted from blood, sampled in a trial of the OX40 agonist ivuxolimab. These receptors were collected from an adult with an advanced solid tumor such as melanoma, head and neck, liver or kidney cancer.

For this clone: The junction differs from germline at one of its ends, possibly a read error. The V call is TRBV6-1, the J call TRBJ1-3, with TRBD1 matching over 10 bases. CDR3 length: 16 residues. CDR1 and CDR2 from the germline V gene are MNHNS and SASEGT. The CDR3 region is CAISAPPGTGENTIYF. In nucleotides, the CDR3 is TGTGCCATCAGTGCCCCCCCGGGGACAGGGGAGAACACCATATATTTT.

The chain carries TRBV5-1 and TRBJ1-4; D not certain. The length of the CDR3 is 15 residues. Trimming removed 1 base from V and 8 bases from J, with 15 bases in between. Germline assignment: CDR1 SGHRS and CDR2 YFSETQ. The DNA for the CDR3 is TGCGCCAGCAGCTTGCAGAAGGGTTTGAGGGAAAAACTGTTTTTT. It yields the protein CASSLQKGLREKLFF.

This clone was seen a handful of times. The chain links TRBV6-6 to TRBJ2-7; 8 bases match TRBD1. The CDR3 is 16 residues long. The V gene's germline CDR1 is MNHNY and CDR2 SVGAGI (reference sequence). J gave up 2 bases and V 5 bases, and 11 bases lay outside the gene matches. CDR3 amino acids: CASSPFGQGATYEQYF. CDR3 bases: TGTGCCAGCAGTCCCTTTGGCCAGGGGGCGACCTACGAGCAGTACTTC.

V gene TRBV6-5 combines with J gene TRBJ2-3; TRBD1 matches 10 bases. The CDR3 is 15 residues long. The germline gives CDR1 MNHEY, CDR2 SVGAGI. The junction had 1 base not matched to a gene; V was cut back by 2 bases and J by 2 bases. The CDR3 protein is CASSYGTGDTDTQYF. CDR3 nucleotides: TGTGCCAGCAGTTACGGGACAGGGGACACAGATACGCAGTATTTT.

The V call is TRBV19, the J call TRBJ1-1; weak D call: TRBD1 (5 bases). The V end lost 6 bases, the J end lost 3 bases, and 14 bases lay between the germline ends. This CDR3 has 14 amino acids. CDR1 LNHDA and CDR2 SQIVND come from the germline V gene (reference sequence). The CDR3 sequence is CASRTGQSDTEAFF. The CDR3 DNA reads TGTGCCAGTAGAACGGGGCAGTCGGACACTGAAGCTTTCTTT.

This chain uses TRBV18 with TRBJ1-4, with 12 bases identical to TRBD1. CDR1 KGHSH and CDR2 LQKENI come from the germline V gene. The CDR3 covers 15 residues. The ends lost 3 bases at V and 8 bases at J; junction bases unmatched: 4. CDR3 sequence (DNA): TGTGCCAGCTCACCGGGACAGGGGGCTCAAGAAAAACTGTTTTTT. It specifies CASSPGQGAQEKLFF.

The V call is TRBV9, the J call TRBJ1-1; no definite D call. The V gene's germline CDR1 is SGDLS and CDR2 YYNGEE. The V gene lost 0 bases and the J gene lost 4 bases, with 7 bases spanning the gap. This CDR3 comprises 13 residues. The CDR3 DNA reads as TGTGCCAGCAGCGTAGAGTTGGCCACTGAAGCTTTCTTT. Amino acids: CASSVELATEAFF.

A remark on this clone: At the DNA level, this CDR3 is encoded by other sequences in the same sample as well. The chain carries TRBV5-1 and TRBJ2-2; 8 nucleotides agree with TRBD2. The CDR3 sequence is 16 residues long. From germline, CDR1 is SGHRS and CDR2 YFSETQ. J was trimmed by 4 bases and V by 1 base; bases with no gene match: 6. The CDR3 spells CASSLSGLAGTGELFF. CDR3 nucleotide sequence: TGCGCCAGCAGCTTGTCTGGCCTAGCGGGCACCGGGGAGCTGTTTTTT.

This clone was counted between two and nine times. V and J are TRBV5-4 and TRBJ2-3, with TRBD2 matching over 9 bases. V shed 2 bases, J shed 5 bases, and the junction held 6 bases outside the gene matches. From germline, CDR1 is SGHNT and CDR2 YYREEE (reference sequence). The CDR3 is 15 amino acids. The CDR3 coding sequence is TGTGCCAGCAGCTTAGAGGCGGGAGGGGTAGATACGCAGTATTTT. Translated: CASSLEAGGVDTQYF.

This sequence joins TRBV5-6 and TRBJ2-7; maybe TRBD2 (5 bases). The CDR3 loop spans 18 amino acids. Trimming left V 2 bases short and J 5 bases short, with 26 bases between. Germline V CDR1 and CDR2: SGHDT, YYEEEE. CDR3 residues: CASSLPVPPSGEQDEQYF. CDR3 nucleotide sequence: TGTGCCAGCAGCTTACCCGTACCTCCTTCCGGGGAGCAGGACGAGCAGTACTTC. Full variable domain (rest looked up from reference TRBV5-6 and TRBJ2-7): DAGVTQSPTHLIKTRGQQVTLRCSPKSGHDTVSWYQQALGQGPQFIFQYYEEEERQRGNFPDRFSGHQFPNYSSELNVNALLLGDSALYLCASSLPVPPSGEQDEQYFGPGTRLTVT.

The chain couples TRBV2 to TRBJ2-5; a weak D match, TRBD2 (6 bases). The CDR3 has 14 residues. Per germline, CDR1 SNHLY and CDR2 FYNNEI. The V end was cut by 0 bases, the J end by 5 bases, with 10 bases between. CDR3: CASSEAWAGETQYF. The CDR3 bases are TGTGCCAGCAGTGAAGCGTGGGCGGGGGAGACCCAGTACTTC.

V is TRBV6-5 and J is TRBJ1-4; D unclear. This CDR3 has 15 residues. Trimming shortened V by 5 bases and J by 0 bases, and 10 bases separated the two germline ends. In germline, CDR1 is MNHEY, CDR2 SVGAGI. The DNA of the CDR3 is TGTGCCAGCAGTGCCTCAGACGCAACTAATGAAAAACTGTTTTTT. Its protein is CASSASDATNEKLFF.

The chain employs TRBV30 and TRBJ2-7; TRBD2 might be the D (6 bases). V shed 0 bases and J shed 1 base, with 13 bases lying between them. Germline CDR1 reads GTSNPN; CDR2 reads SVGIG (reference sequence). The CDR3 runs 15 residues. CDR3 region: CAWSVRGTGSYEQYF. CDR3 in DNA: TGTGCCTGGAGTGTACGGGGGACGGGGTCCTACGAGCAGTACTTC.

This clone was seen more than once but under ten times. CDR3 amino acids: CASSLADSNEQFF. The CDR3 DNA is TGTGCCAGCAGCTTGGCCGACAGCAATGAGCAGTTCTTC. The chain uses TRBV5-5 and TRBJ2-1, with D possibly being TRBD1 (5 bases). Germline assignment: CDR1 SGHKS and CDR2 YYEKEE (reference sequence). V shed 0 bases and J shed 6 bases, with 7 bases lying between them. The length of the CDR3 is 13 residues.

J is TRBJ2-5 and V is TRBV11-2; no reliable D call. The CDR3 runs 13 residues. The V gene's germline CDR1 is SGHAT and CDR2 FQNNGV. The ends were cut back, 5 bases at V and 1 base at J, with 8 bases in the middle. CDR3 residues: CASSRGAQETQYF. The CDR3 DNA reads as TGTGCCAGCAGCCGCGGAGCCCAAGAGACCCAGTACTTC. The full variable domain, rest sourced from reference TRBV11-2 and TRBJ2-5, is EAGVAQSPRYKIIEKRQSVAFWCNPISGHATLYWYQQILGQGPKLLIQFQNNGVVDDSQLPKDRFSAERLKGVDSTLKIQPAKLEDSAVYLCASSRGAQETQYFGPGTRLLVL.

The V and J genes are TRBV2 and TRBJ2-3; perhaps TRBD1 as D (5 bases). This CDR3 spans 15 amino acids. The V end lost 6 bases, the J end lost 3 bases, and 16 bases lay between the germline ends. Germline CDR1 is SNHLY and CDR2 is FYNNEI. Here the CDR3 DNA reads TGTGCCAGCAGCCCTAGGGGCGTTTCAACAGATACGCAGTATTTT. Protein sequence: CASSPRGVSTDTQYF. The complete variable domain, with remaining parts taken from reference TRBV2 and TRBJ2-3, reads EPEVTQTPSHQVTQMGQEVILRCVPISNHLYFYWYRQILGQKVEFLVSFYNNEISEKSEIFDDQFSVERPDGSNFTLKIRSTKLEDSAMYFCASSPRGVSTDTQYFGPGTRLTVL.

Regarding this clone: A junction boundary mismatches the germline segment, possibly from a read error. V is TRBV19 and J is TRBJ2-7; a possible D gene is TRBD1 (5 bases). CDR3 length: 14 residues. The germline gives CDR1 LNHDA, CDR2 SQIVND (reference sequence). The CDR3 region has the DNA TGTGCCAGTAAGGAAGGGGCGAGAACCTATGAGCAGTACTTC. The encoded protein is CASKEGARTYEQYF.

V gene TRBV6-1 combines with J gene TRBJ2-7; 10 bases agree with TRBD1. V trimming: 4 bases; J trimming: 3 bases; junction bases outside the gene matches: 18. Germline V lookup: CDR1 MNHNS, CDR2 SASEGT. This CDR3 comprises 19 residues. This CDR3 reads CASSGPDRGSSPTRYEQYF. CDR3 bases: TGTGCCAGCAGTGGACCGGACAGGGGGTCCTCTCCCACTCGCTACGAGCAGTACTTC.

This chain uses TRBV6-6 with TRBJ2-3; 13 bases are a match to TRBD2. Germline V gene sequence: CDR1 MNHNY, CDR2 SVGAGI (reference sequence). With 6 bases clipped from V and 4 bases from J, the junction kept 7 bases outside the gene matches. This CDR3 has 16 residues. CDR3 region: CASRTQGLAGADTQYF. The DNA for the CDR3 is TGTGCCAGCAGGACCCAAGGACTAGCGGGAGCAGATACGCAGTATTTT.

This clone came up a few times. This chain uses TRBV27 with TRBJ2-3; D not certain. V was shortened by 4 bases and J by 0 bases, with 11 bases between the two germline ends. The V gene's germline CDR1 is MNHEY and CDR2 SMNVEV (reference sequence). The CDR3 extends over 15 amino acids. The chain's CDR3 is CASSSGFLSTDTQYF. CDR3 DNA: TGTGCCAGCAGTTCGGGTTTTCTTAGCACAGATACGCAGTATTTT.

This chain connects TRBV12-5 to TRBJ2-5; D unclear. Near its end, the DNA agrees better with TRBJ2-7, so the J call may be wrong. Germline CDR1 reads LGHNT; CDR2 reads FRNRAP. CDR3 length: 13 residues. CDR3 bases: TGTGCTAGTGGTTTATATGGTTCCTACGAGCAGTACTTC. Its translation is CASGLYGSYEQYF.

Relative to its sample, this clone is medium-sized. This chain connects TRBV5-1 to TRBJ2-2; D is ambiguous. The germline gives CDR1 SGHRS, CDR2 YFSETQ. V gave up 3 bases and J gave up 1 base, with 7 bases separating them. The CDR3 is made up of 14 amino acids. The CDR3 loop reads CASSSGRNTGELFF. The CDR3 DNA sequence: TGCGCCAGCAGCTCCGGACGGAACACCGGGGAGCTGTTTTTT.

The V and J genes are TRBV5-4 and TRBJ1-2, with TRBD1 matching over 10 bases. The junction had 7 bases not matched to a gene; V was cut back by 6 bases and J by 8 bases. This CDR3 has 13 residues. Germline V lookup: CDR1 SGHNT, CDR2 YYREEE (reference sequence). The CDR3 region is CASTGTGAQGYTF. CDR3 sequence (DNA): TGTGCCAGCACCGGGACAGGGGCGCAGGGCTACACCTTC.

DNA of the CDR3: TGTGCCAGCAGCCCAAGGGGGAGGGCGGATACGCAGTATTTT. Protein product: CASSPRGRADTQYF. The genes are TRBV9 and TRBJ2-3; maybe TRBD2 (7 bases). Trimming left V 4 bases short and J 6 bases short, with 15 bases between. CDR1 and CDR2 (germline): SGDLS, YYNGEE. There are 14 residues in the CDR3.

This clone showed up just a few times. V is TRBV14 and J is TRBJ1-4; D not resolved. Trimming shortened V by 4 bases and J by 3 bases, and 12 bases separated the two germline ends. CDR3 length equals 15 residues. Germline CDR1 and CDR2: SGHDN and FVKESK. In DNA form, the CDR3 reads TGTGCCAGCAGCCCGAGCGGTTGGTCTAATGAAAAACTGTTTTTT. It codes for CASSPSGWSNEKLFF.